These 30 T cell receptor beta chains were all obtained from the same sample, sequenced in a study of Tregs in tolerant kidney transplant recipients (dated by TCRdb to between 2019 and 2020). In the paper's terms, the time point label means: blood sample drawn before combined kidney and bone marrow transplant. The library was built by means of the immunoSEQ multiplex PCR assay. The table comes from immuneACCESS by way of TCRdb, which keeps in-frame sequences with V and J called. Part of the clones is missing from these tables; in studies checked, under half for an unresolved V gene and the rest for unknown reasons. In this sample's table one finds some 31,000 clones. Together, the top ten hold under 9% of the sample. The sample here was CD8+ T cells from blood, taken before the transplant. These receptors all come from a human donor who received a combined kidney and bone marrow transplant.

To note about this clone: The read is 3 residues too short to cover the CDR3 end, so that end is filled in from the germline J gene. The V call is TRBV5-4, the J call TRBJ2-3; 7 bases are a match to TRBD1. The V segment lost 4 bases and the J segment 0 bases; nucleotides outside the gene matches: 2. The CDR3 covers 14 residues. In germline, CDR1 is SGHNT, CDR2 YYREEE (reference sequence). This chain's CDR3 is CASSADRSTDTQYF. CDR3 bases read: TGTGCCAGCAGCGCGGACAGGAGCACAGATACG.

About this clone: Read data end 3 residues before the CDR3 end; the end is taken from the germline J gene. This rearrangement joins TRBV13 to TRBJ2-1; the D is unclear. Germline V gives CDR1 PRHDT, CDR2 FYEKMQ (reference sequence). V was clipped by 6 bases and J by 2 bases, with 11 bases between them. This CDR3 is 14 amino acids long. The DNA read from the CDR3 is TGTGCCAGCAGTCTCCAAGGGCCCTACAATGAG. Protein sequence: CASSLQGPYNE. The whole CDR3 region reads CASSLQGPYNEQFF.

Concerning this clone: Read coverage stops 3 residues before the CDR3 terminus; the germline J gene supplies the remainder. The gene calls are TRBV7-9 and TRBJ2-1; 7 bases are shared with TRBD2. The CDR3 covers 14 residues. With 2 bases clipped from V and 5 bases from J, the junction kept 3 bases outside the gene matches. The germline V gene encodes CDR1 SEHNR and CDR2 FQNEAQ (reference sequence). The CDR3 is CASSLSAGDNEQFF. The CDR3 DNA, read in part, is TGTGCCAGCAGCTTATCGGCGGGAGACAATGAG.

About this clone: The CDR3 end is not reached by the read, which stops 3 residues before it; the germline J gene fills it in. The chain combines TRBV5-1 with TRBJ2-1, with TRBD2 matching over 12 bases. The CDR3 spans 19 residues. V lost 3 bases, J lost 3 bases, and 13 bases stayed unmatched. CDR1 and CDR2 (germline): SGHRS, YFSETQ. CDR3 DNA, as far as it was read: TGCGCCAGCAGCTCACCATCATTGGCTAGCGGGAGGGACTACAATGAG. Its translation is CASSSPSLASGRDYNE. The full CDR3 sequence reads CASSSPSLASGRDYNEQFF.

The part of the CDR3 DNA that was read is TGTGCCAGTAGTATAGAAGGGGGCGGAAACTACGAG. Its translation: CASSIEGGGNYE. The whole CDR3 is CASSIEGGGNYEQYF. This chain uses TRBV19 with TRBJ2-7; TRBD1 agrees at 7 bases. Read data end 3 residues before the CDR3 end; the end is taken from the germline J gene. The trim removed 0 bases at V and 3 bases at J, leaving 5 bases unmatched. Germline CDR1 reads LNHDA; CDR2 reads SQIVND (reference sequence). CDR3 size: 15 residues.

A remark on this clone: Read data end 3 residues before the CDR3 end; the end is taken from the germline J gene. This chain connects TRBV19 to TRBJ2-1; D gene unclear. Germline CDR1 LNHDA, CDR2 SQIVND (reference sequence). The CDR3 is 12 residues long. Trimming took off 3 bases at V and 7 bases at J, with 7 bases between the two ends. The part of the CDR3 DNA that was read is TGTGCCAGTAGTATCCCATTTAATGAG. This codes for CASSIPFNE. The full CDR3 sequence reads CASSIPFNEQFF.

Remarks on this clone: The CDR3 is cut off 3 residues early in the read; its end comes from the germline J gene. This sequence joins TRBV7-9 and TRBJ1-2, with TRBD1 identical over 9 bases. J gave up 3 bases and V 1 base, and 3 bases lay outside the gene matches. CDR3 length: 15 amino acids. Germline assignment: CDR1 SEHNR and CDR2 FQNEAQ (reference sequence). CDR3 bases read: TGTGCCAGCAGCTTAGGGACAGGGGTCGACTATGGC. It encodes CASSLGTGVDYG. The full CDR3 protein reads CASSLGTGVDYGYTF.

As concerns this clone: Read sequence stops 3 residues before the CDR3 end, and the germline J gene provides the missing end. J is TRBJ2-7 and V is TRBV7-8; no clear D gene. The CDR3 loop spans 13 amino acids. Germline values: CDR1 SGHVS, CDR2 FQNEAQ. Deletions cut 1 base from V and 2 bases from J, with 6 bases between. The DNA read from the CDR3 is TGTGCCAGCAGCTTAGGCGTAGCCTACGAG. It translates to CASSLGVAYE. The whole CDR3 protein is CASSLGVAYEQYF.

Comment on this clone: The CDR3 is cut off 3 residues early in the read; its end comes from the germline J gene. The chain links TRBV6-1 to TRBJ1-1; tentatively, D is TRBD1 (5 bases). The V and J ends lost 3 bases and 4 bases respectively, with 9 bases between them. Germline lookup yields CDR1 MNHNS and CDR2 SASEGT. The CDR3 sequence is 13 residues long. This CDR3 is CASSDGRGTEAFF. The part of the CDR3 DNA that was read is TGTGCCAGCAGTGACGGAAGGGGCACTGAA.

For this clone: The read stops 3 residues short of the end of the CDR3; the missing end is completed from the germline J gene. The chain is built from TRBV7-2 and TRBJ2-1, with TRBD2 matching 11 bases. Germline V lookup: CDR1 SGHTA, CDR2 FQGNSA. With V trimmed by 6 bases and J by 9 bases, 10 bases remained unmatched. The CDR3 contains 15 residues. The CDR3 here is CASRNPSGRLGEQFF. Incomplete CDR3 DNA: TGTGCCAGCAGGAATCCTAGCGGGAGGCTTGGTGAG.

The covered CDR3 bases are TGCAGTGCTAGAGATGTCGCGGAACCCTATGGC. Translation gives CSARDVAEPYG. The whole CDR3 protein is CSARDVAEPYGYTF. This rearrangement joins TRBV20-1 to TRBJ1-2; unclear D gene. The read terminates 3 residues before the CDR3 end, so the remaining end is supplied by the germline J gene. The germline CDR1 and CDR2 sequences are DFQATT and SNEGSKA (reference sequence). V lost 0 bases and J 4 bases, leaving 12 bases between the germline ends. The CDR3 covers 14 residues.

Concerning this clone: The read stops 3 residues short of the end of the CDR3; the missing end is completed from the germline J gene. V usage is TRBV10-2 and J usage is TRBJ1-5; TRBD1 matches at 7 bases. Looked up from germline, CDR1 is WSHSY and CDR2 is SAAADI. The V and J ends lost 6 bases and 1 base, in that order; junction bases with no gene match: 6. This CDR3 region has 15 residues. The CDR3 loop reads CASRKQGLSNQPQHF. The CDR3 DNA, read in part, is TGCGCCAGCAGAAAACAGGGGTTGAGCAATCAGCCC.

As for this clone: Read sequence stops 3 residues before the CDR3 end, and the germline J gene provides the missing end. The genes are TRBV20-1 and TRBJ1-6, with a weak D call TRBD1 (5 bases). Germline V lookup: CDR1 DFQATT, CDR2 SNEGSKA (reference sequence). This CDR3 is built from 14 residues. V was pared by 6 bases and J by 1 base, with 10 bases between. The CDR3 loop reads CSASGSSYNSPLHF. Incomplete CDR3 DNA: TGCAGTGCCTCAGGGAGTTCCTATAATTCACCC.

In regard to this clone: Read data end 3 residues before the CDR3 end; the end is taken from the germline J gene. The chain carries TRBV6-2 or TRBV6-3 and TRBJ2-2; no definite D call. V was pared by 3 bases and J by 1 base, with 6 bases between. Germline V CDR1 and CDR2: MNHEY, SVGEGT. There are 14 residues in the CDR3. CDR3 region: CASSYIVNTGELFF. CDR3 DNA (partial): TGTGCCAGCAGTTATATAGTGAACACCGGGGAG.

A remark on this clone: The read ends 3 residues early relative to the CDR3; the germline J gene fills the gap. The chain couples TRBV7-8 to TRBJ2-7, with TRBD2 identical over 12 bases. CDR3 length: 14 residues. The V segment lost 5 bases and the J segment 4 bases; nucleotides outside the gene matches: 3. Germline CDR1 and CDR2: SGHVS and FQNEAQ. The CDR3 sequence is CASSQLAGGYEQYF. The CDR3 bases that were read are TGTGCCAGCAGCCAACTAGCGGGAGGATACGAG.

As regards this clone: Coverage ceases 3 residues before the CDR3 finishes, and the germline J gene fills in the end. The J gene is TRBJ1-1, the V gene TRBV2; D may be TRBD1 (5 bases). Germline V gene sequence: CDR1 SNHLY, CDR2 FYNNEI. The CDR3 totals 11 residues. CDR3: CASSVEGAAFF. Partial CDR3 DNA: TGTGCCAGCAGTGTAGAAGGGGCC.

Comment on this clone: With the read ending 3 residues before the CDR3 end, the germline J gene is used to fill in that end. J is TRBJ1-4 and V is TRBV19, with 7 bases fitting TRBD1. This CDR3 is 14 amino acids long. Germline CDR1 and CDR2: LNHDA and SQIVND (reference sequence). J was trimmed by 6 bases and V by 3 bases; bases with no gene match: 4. Incomplete CDR3 DNA: TGTGCCAGTAGTATCCAAGGGACAGATGAAAAA. Its translation: CASSIQGTDEK. The full CDR3 protein is CASSIQGTDEKLFF. Combining the CDR3 with reference TRBV19 and TRBJ1-4 gives the whole variable domain DGGITQSPKYLFRKEGQNVTLSCEQNLNHDAMYWYRQDPGQGLRLIYYSQIVNDFQKGDIAEGYSVSREKKESFPLTVTSAQKNPTAFYLCASSIQGTDEKLFFGSGTQLSVL.

As regards this clone: The read ends 3 residues early relative to the CDR3; the germline J gene fills the gap. The V and J genes are TRBV5-1 and TRBJ1-2; TRBD1 matches 9 bases. The CDR3 has 15 residues. Losses at the gene ends were 4 bases for V and 6 bases for J; bases not matched to a gene: 10. Germline V gives CDR1 SGHRS, CDR2 YFSETQ. Partial CDR3 DNA: TGCGCCAGCAGCGACGGGACAGGGACCTTGGATGGC. This codes for CASSDGTGTLDG. The whole CDR3 protein is CASSDGTGTLDGYTF.

CDR3: CASSPRTGSYNEQFF. The CDR3 DNA, read in part, is TGTGCCAGCAGCCCACGGACAGGCTCCTACAATGAG. This chain joins TRBV11-2 and TRBJ2-1; 7 nucleotides line up with TRBD1. The CDR3 end lies 3 residues beyond the end of the read and is filled in from the germline J gene. The CDR3 consists of 15 residues. After removal of 5 bases from V and 0 bases from J, the junction contained 4 bases not matched to a gene. The germline CDR1 and CDR2 sequences are SGHAT and FQNNGV.

In the case of this clone: The observed sequence ends 3 residues before the CDR3 terminus, with the missing tail filled in from the germline J gene. The chain is built from TRBV11-2 and TRBJ1-1, with 9 bases fitting TRBD1. J gave up 6 bases and V 6 bases, and 2 bases lay outside the gene matches. Germline V gives CDR1 SGHAT, CDR2 FQNNGV. The CDR3 consists of 12 residues. The CDR3 DNA, read in part, is TGTGCCAGCAGTAGACAGGGGGCTGAA. Translation: CASSRQGAE. The full CDR3 protein is CASSRQGAEAFF.

About this clone: The read comes to an end 3 residues before the CDR3 does, leaving the germline J gene to fill in the end. This chain links TRBV18 with TRBJ1-2; 7 bases fit TRBD1. The CDR3 totals 15 residues. Germline V gene data show CDR1 as KGHSH and CDR2 as LQKENI. CDR3 bases read: TGTGCCAGCTCCTACGACAGGGCCAACCCTGTGACC. This gives the protein CASSYDRANPVT. The CDR3 reads in full as CASSYDRANPVTYTF. Full variable domain (remainder filled in from reference TRBV18 and TRBJ1-2): NAGVMQNPRHLVRRRGQEARLRCSPMKGHSHVYWYRQLPEEGLKFMVYLQKENIIDESGMPKERFSAEFPKEGPSILRIQQVVRGDSAAYFCASSYDRANPVTYTFGSGTRLTVV.

On this clone: The read ends 3 residues shy of where the CDR3 ends; the end is completed using the germline J gene. Other DNA sequences in this specimen translate into the identical CDR3. This sequence joins TRBV18 and TRBJ2-1; D unresolved. The V end was cut by 3 bases, the J end by 5 bases, with 14 bases between. In germline, CDR1 is KGHSH, CDR2 LQKENI. CDR3 length: 15 amino acids. CDR3 residues: CASSPPFLANNEQFF. CDR3 DNA (partial): TGTGCCAGCTCACCTCCCTTTTTGGCCAACAATGAG.

In the case of this clone: The read terminates 3 residues ahead of where the CDR3 ends, so the germline J gene completes it. The chain links TRBV19 to TRBJ1-1; TRBD1 might be the D (6 bases). Germline V lookup: CDR1 LNHDA, CDR2 SQIVND (reference sequence). V was clipped by 8 bases and J by 0 bases, with 16 bases between them. The CDR3 extends over 15 amino acids. The CDR3 region is CASRQGPRLNTEAFF. Partial CDR3 DNA: TGTGCCAGTCGGCAGGGGCCGAGACTGAACACTGAA.

Comments on this clone: The CDR3 extends 3 residues past the end of the read, so its final part is completed from the germline J gene. V usage is TRBV7-9 and J usage is TRBJ1-4, with 7 bases identical to TRBD1. The V gene's germline CDR1 is SEHNR and CDR2 FQNEAQ (reference sequence). The junction had 7 bases not matched to a gene; V was cut back by 6 bases and J by 6 bases. This CDR3 comprises 14 residues. The CDR3 is CASRAGGGHEKLFF. The part of the CDR3 DNA that was read is TGTGCCAGCAGAGCAGGGGGAGGTCATGAAAAA. Filled out from reference TRBV7-9 and TRBJ1-4, the complete variable domain reads DTGVSQNPRHKITKRGQNVTFRCDPISEHNRLYWYRQTLGQGPEFLTYFQNEAQLEKSRLLSDRFSAERPKGSFSTLEIQRTEQGDSAMYLCASRAGGGHEKLFFGSGTQLSVL.

Remarks on this clone: The sequenced fragment ends 3 residues before the CDR3 boundary, so the rest is inferred from the germline J gene. The chain links TRBV7-9 to TRBJ2-1; TRBD1 is a possible D gene (6 bases). Trimming removed 2 bases at V and 4 bases at J, with 6 bases between. Germline CDR1 reads SEHNR; CDR2 reads FQNEAQ (reference sequence). The CDR3 sequence is 13 residues long. The CDR3 protein is CASSLRGYNEQFF. The CDR3 DNA, read in part, is TGTGCCAGCAGCTTAAGGGGGTACAATGAG.

On this clone itself: Compared with germline, one end of the junction differs, possibly owing to a read error. Coverage ceases 3 residues before the CDR3 finishes, and the germline J gene fills in the end. V is TRBV2 and J is TRBJ1-6; maybe TRBD1 (5 bases). This CDR3 contains 16 residues. Germline lookup yields CDR1 SNHLY and CDR2 FYNNEI. CDR3 DNA (partial): TGTGCCAGCAGGGAAGGCCGGGGGATCTATAATTCACCC. Its protein is CASREGRGIYNSP. The entire CDR3 protein is CASREGRGIYNSPLHF. Variable domain in full (rest from reference TRBV2 and TRBJ1-6): EPEVTQTPSHQVTQMGQEVILRCVPISNHLYFYWYRQILGQKVEFLVSFYNNEISEKSEIFDDQFSVERPDGSNFTLKIRSTKLEDSAMYFCASREGRGIYNSPLHFGNGTRLTVT.

As for this clone: From the germline J gene comes the end of the CDR3, since the read stops 3 residues before it. The chain is built from TRBV6-1 and TRBJ1-2, with 7 bases aligning to TRBD1. Per germline, CDR1 MNHNS and CDR2 SASEGT. V was clipped by 4 bases and J by 0 bases; unmatched bases: 5. This CDR3 contains 15 residues. The part of the CDR3 DNA that was read is TGTGCCAGCAGTGCAGGGGGAGGAACTAACTATGGC. Its protein product is CASSAGGGTNYG. The whole CDR3 reads CASSAGGGTNYGYTF.

With regard to this clone: From the germline J gene comes the end of the CDR3, since the read stops 3 residues before it. The chain employs TRBV29-1 and TRBJ1-2, with D possibly matching TRBD1 (6 bases). The CDR3 contains 14 residues. Germline CDR1 is SQVTM and CDR2 is ANQGSEA. V was clipped by 3 bases and J by 4 bases, with 15 bases between them. The DNA read from the CDR3 is TGCAGCGTTGATCGGCAGGGGCAAACCTATGGC. As protein: CSVDRQGQTYG. The full-length CDR3 reads as CSVDRQGQTYGYTF.

Concerning this clone: The read gets to within 3 residues of the CDR3 end, and the germline J gene fills in the rest. J is TRBJ1-1 and V is TRBV5-1; the D gene is possibly TRBD1 (5 bases). This CDR3 contains 14 residues. V shed 2 bases and J shed 1 base, with 9 bases lying between them. Germline V gives CDR1 SGHRS, CDR2 YFSETQ. The CDR3 DNA, read in part, is TGCGCCAGCAGCTTCTCGGGGGAGAACACTGAA. This translates into CASSFSGENTE. The full CDR3 sequence reads CASSFSGENTEAFF.

The CDR3 spells CASSQRQGTDTQYF. The sequenced CDR3 bases are TGTGCCAGCAGCCAGAGACAGGGCACAGATACG. The chain employs TRBV13 and TRBJ2-3, with D possibly TRBD1 on 6 matching bases. The observed sequence ends 3 residues before the CDR3 terminus, with the missing tail filled in from the germline J gene. Per the germline V gene, CDR1 is PRHDT and CDR2 is FYEKMQ (reference sequence). V dropped 5 bases and J dropped 1 base, with 10 bases sitting between them. This CDR3 region has 14 residues.